What follows are 13 T cell receptor beta chains derived from one specimen sequenced in a study of OX40 agonist ivuxolimab in advanced cancers. This table comes from immunoSEQ multiplex PCR, and its TCRdb copy is limited to in-frame clones, with some not included. The sample has 85,000 to 95,000 clones; 85% to 90% are singletons. The material sequenced was CD4+ or CD8+ T cells sorted from blood, taken in a trial of the OX40 agonist ivuxolimab. The receptors here all came from an adult with an advanced solid tumor such as melanoma, head and neck, liver or kidney cancer.

This chain connects TRBV7-8 to TRBJ2-5; the D gene is possibly TRBD2 (5 bases). V was shortened by 5 bases and J by 1 base, with 11 bases between the two germline ends. The CDR3 totals 14 residues. Germline values: CDR1 SGHVS, CDR2 FQNEAQ. In DNA, the CDR3 is TGTGCCAGCAGCCCGGACTCCATCCAAGAGACCCAGTACTTC. Encoded protein: CASSPDSIQETQYF.

The rearrangement links TRBV14 to TRBJ2-7; no firm D call. From germline, CDR1 is SGHDN and CDR2 FVKESK. V lost 5 bases and J lost 13, with 18 bases in between. The CDR3 is 12 residues long. The DNA of the CDR3 is TGTGCCAGCAGCTCACAAGGCCCGACGATTTACTTC. Protein product: CASSSQGPTIYF.

This chain uses TRBV6-1 with TRBJ1-1, with TRBD1 identical over 7 bases. The CDR3 length is 14 residues. Germline CDR1 and CDR2: MNHNS and SASEGT. The ends lost 6 bases at V and 1 base at J; junction bases unmatched: 5. This chain's CDR3 is CASRGDSSNTEAFF. DNA of the CDR3: TGTGCCAGCAGGGGGGACAGCTCGAACACTGAAGCTTTCTTT.

The V and J genes are TRBV9 and TRBJ1-4; 8 bases line up with TRBD1. V lost 2 bases to trimming and J lost 0 bases; unmatched junction nucleotides: 3. Germline CDR1 SGDLS, CDR2 YYNGEE. This CDR3 comprises 16 residues. CDR3 nucleotides: TGTGCCAGCAGCGTTACAGGGGGAGCAACTAATGAAAAACTGTTTTTT. Amino acid sequence: CASSVTGGATNEKLFF.

V gene TRBV28 combines with J gene TRBJ1-2; D is ambiguous. Germline CDR1 is MDHEN and CDR2 is SYDVKM. Trimming removed 5 bases at V and 4 bases at J, with 11 bases between. The CDR3 runs 13 residues. The CDR3 DNA reads as TGTGCCAGCAGTCTACAACGCAGCTATGGCTACACCTTC. It specifies CASSLQRSYGYTF.

CDR3 residues: CASSRRVASNTGELFF. The CDR3 DNA reads as TGTGCCAGTTCCCGAAGGGTTGCGTCGAACACCGGGGAGCTGTTTTTT. This chain uses TRBV19 with TRBJ2-2; the D is unclear. Per germline, CDR1 LNHDA and CDR2 SQIVND (reference sequence). The CDR3 is made up of 16 amino acids. Trimming took off 8 bases at V and 0 bases at J, with 16 bases between the two ends.

This clone showed up just a few times. The chain joins TRBV4-3 to TRBJ2-3, with D uncertain. This CDR3 spans 13 amino acids. V lost 1 base and J 6 bases, leaving 8 bases between the germline ends. Germline loops: CDR1 LGHNA, CDR2 YSLEER. The DNA of the CDR3 is TGCGCCAGCAGCCAAGGGCTAAGCGATACGCAGTATTTT. This translates into CASSQGLSDTQYF.

V and J are TRBV7-8 and TRBJ2-6; 7 bases are a match to TRBD1. The V gene end was trimmed by 2 bases and the J gene end by 0 bases; junction bases not matched to a gene: 7. The CDR3 extends over 18 amino acids. Germline assignment: CDR1 SGHVS and CDR2 FQNEAQ. CDR3 DNA: TGTGCCAGCAGCTTAAGGGGGCTGGATCTCTCTGGGGCCAACGTCCTGACTTTC. It encodes CASSLRGLDLSGANVLTF. Using reference TRBV7-8 and TRBJ2-6 for the parts outside the CDR3, the full variable domain is GAGVSQSPRYKVAKRGQDVALRCDPISGHVSLFWYQQALGQGPEFLTYFQNEAQLDKSGLPSDRFFAERPEGSVSTLKIQRTQQEDSAVYLCASSLRGLDLSGANVLTFGAGSRLTVL.

The V call is TRBV19, the J call TRBJ1-5; weak D call: TRBD1 (6 bases). Germline V lookup: CDR1 LNHDA, CDR2 SQIVND (reference sequence). V was trimmed by 3 bases and J by 4 bases, leaving 16 bases between them. The CDR3 is 16 residues long. CDR3 region: CASSMRRDTYNQPQHF. The DNA for the CDR3 is TGTGCCAGTAGTATGAGAAGGGACACGTATAATCAGCCCCAGCATTTT.

This clone has only one observation. J is TRBJ2-7 and V is TRBV11-2, with D possibly being TRBD2 (6 bases). Trimming pared 2 bases from V and 2 bases from J, leaving 22 bases between. Germline-derived CDR1 and CDR2 are SGHAT and FQNNGV. The CDR3 loop spans 18 amino acids. As DNA, the CDR3 is TGTGCCAGCAGCTTAAATTACATCGTCGGCGGAGGGGCCTACGAGCAGTACTTC. Amino acids: CASSLNYIVGGGAYEQYF.

The chain carries TRBV30 and TRBJ1-5; a possible D gene is TRBD1 (5 bases). Germline V CDR1 and CDR2: GTSNPN, SVGIG (reference sequence). CDR3 size: 14 residues. V lost 1 base to trimming and J lost 5 bases, with 12 bases between them. The CDR3 loop is CAWSGGRDYQPQHF. DNA for the CDR3: TGTGCCTGGAGTGGCGGCAGGGATTATCAGCCCCAGCATTTT. Full variable domain (missing parts from reference TRBV30 and TRBJ1-5): SQTIHQWPATLVQPVGSPLSLECTVEGTSNPNLYWYRQAAGRGLQLLFYSVGIGQISSEVPQNLSASRPQDRQFILSSKKLLLSDSGFYLCAWSGGRDYQPQHFGDGTRLSIL.

This clone was counted between two and nine times. The same CDR3 also results from other DNA sequences found in this sample. V usage is TRBV7-2 and J usage is TRBJ2-7; D unclear. V lost 5 bases, J lost 0 bases, and 2 bases lay in between. The CDR3 has 11 amino acids. Germline V gene sequence: CDR1 SGHTA, CDR2 FQGNSA. CDR3 protein: CASSLSYEQYF. The CDR3 nucleotides are TGTGCCAGCAGCCTCTCCTACGAGCAGTACTTC. The variable domain in full, completed from reference TRBV7-2 and TRBJ2-7, reads GAGVSQSPSNKVTEKGKDVELRCDPISGHTALYWYRQSLGQGLEFLIYFQGNSAPDKSGLPSDRFSAERTGGSVSTLTIQRTQQEDSAVYLCASSLSYEQYFGPGTRLTVT.

V is TRBV5-1 and J is TRBJ2-4; the D gene is possibly TRBD1 (6 bases). The V end lost 2 bases, the J end lost 6 bases, and 9 bases lay between the germline ends. CDR3 length equals 13 residues. Germline loops: CDR1 SGHRS, CDR2 YFSETQ. CDR3 in DNA: TGCGCCAGCAGCTTTGCCAGGGGAAACATTCAGTACTTC. Translated, it gives CASSFARGNIQYF.